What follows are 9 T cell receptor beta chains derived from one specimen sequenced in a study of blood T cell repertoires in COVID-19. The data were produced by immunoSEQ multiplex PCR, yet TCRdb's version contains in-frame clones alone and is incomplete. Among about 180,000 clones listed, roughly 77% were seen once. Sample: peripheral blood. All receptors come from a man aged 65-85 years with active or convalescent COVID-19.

As DNA, the CDR3 is TGTGCCAGCAGCTTAGCGGGGGGATTTCTGGAGACCCAGTACTTC. This gives the protein CASSLAGGFLETQYF. The rearrangement links TRBV7-8 to TRBJ2-5, with TRBD2 as a possible D gene (6 bases). The CDR3 contains 15 residues. The V end was cut by 0 bases, the J end by 5 bases, with 13 bases between. Per the germline V gene, CDR1 is SGHVS and CDR2 is FQNEAQ.

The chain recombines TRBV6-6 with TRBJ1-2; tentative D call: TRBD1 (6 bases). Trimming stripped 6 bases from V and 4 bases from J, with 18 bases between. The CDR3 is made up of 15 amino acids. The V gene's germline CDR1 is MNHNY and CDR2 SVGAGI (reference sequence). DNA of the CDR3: TGTGCCAGCAGCCTTCTGATGGACAGCGCCTATGGCTACACCTTC. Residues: CASSLLMDSAYGYTF.

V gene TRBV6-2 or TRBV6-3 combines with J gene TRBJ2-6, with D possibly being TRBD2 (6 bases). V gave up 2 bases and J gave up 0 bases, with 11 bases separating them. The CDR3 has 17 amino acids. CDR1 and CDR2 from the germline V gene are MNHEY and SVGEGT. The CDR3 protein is CASSYGPGSSGANVLTF. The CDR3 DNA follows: TGTGCCAGCAGTTACGGGCCCGGGAGCTCTGGGGCCAACGTCCTGACTTTC.

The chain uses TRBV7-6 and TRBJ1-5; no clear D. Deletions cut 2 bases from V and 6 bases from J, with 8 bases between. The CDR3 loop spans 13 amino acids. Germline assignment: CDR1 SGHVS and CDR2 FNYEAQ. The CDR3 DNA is TGTGCCAGCAGCTTAATGGTCGGTCAGCCCCAGCATTTT. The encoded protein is CASSLMVGQPQHF.

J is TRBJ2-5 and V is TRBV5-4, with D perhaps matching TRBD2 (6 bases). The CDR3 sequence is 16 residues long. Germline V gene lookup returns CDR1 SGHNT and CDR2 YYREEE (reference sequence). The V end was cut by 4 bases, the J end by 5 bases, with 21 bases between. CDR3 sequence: CASSLGGVASAETQYF. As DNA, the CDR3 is TGTGCCAGCAGCCTCGGGGGAGTGGCCTCGGCCGAGACCCAGTACTTC.

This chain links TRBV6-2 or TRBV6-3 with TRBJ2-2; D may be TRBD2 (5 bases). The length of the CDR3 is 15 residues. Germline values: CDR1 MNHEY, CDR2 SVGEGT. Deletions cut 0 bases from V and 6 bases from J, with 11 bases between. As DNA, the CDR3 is TGTGCCAGCAGTTACTCGAAATCCGGGGCCGGGGAGCTGTTTTTT. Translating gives CASSYSKSGAGELFF.

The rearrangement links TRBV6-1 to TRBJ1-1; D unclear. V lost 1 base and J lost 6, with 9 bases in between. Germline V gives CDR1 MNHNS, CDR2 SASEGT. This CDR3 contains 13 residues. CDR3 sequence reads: CASSEGARAEAFF. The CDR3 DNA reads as TGTGCCAGCAGTGAAGGGGCCCGCGCTGAAGCTTTCTTT.

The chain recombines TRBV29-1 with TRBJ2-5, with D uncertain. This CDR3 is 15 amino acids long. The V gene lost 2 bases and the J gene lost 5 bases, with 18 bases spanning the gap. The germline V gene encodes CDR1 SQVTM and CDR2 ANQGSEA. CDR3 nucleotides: TGCAGCGTTGAACCTCCGTCCGTGTACGGTGAGACCCAGTACTTC. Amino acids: CSVEPPSVYGETQYF.

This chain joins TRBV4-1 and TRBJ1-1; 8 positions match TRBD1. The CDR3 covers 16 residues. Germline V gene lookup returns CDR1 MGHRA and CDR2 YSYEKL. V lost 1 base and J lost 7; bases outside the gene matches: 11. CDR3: CASSQGGGQGWGEAFF. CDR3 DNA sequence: TGCGCCAGCAGCCAAGGAGGTGGACAGGGATGGGGTGAAGCTTTCTTT.